A single sample gave rise to the 5 T cell receptor beta chains below, sequenced in a study of blood T cell repertoires in COVID-19. Method: immunoSEQ multiplex PCR; TCRdb's copy keeps in-frame clones and lacks some. The data show approximately 290,000 clones, with about nine tenths seen just once and around 12% held by the top ten. Material for sequencing was peripheral blood. These TCRs come from a woman aged 60-70 years with acute or convalescent COVID-19.

A single count supports this clone. The V gene is TRBV3-1 (or the pseudogene TRBV3-2), the J gene TRBJ2-7, with 12 bases identical to TRBD1. From germline, CDR1 is LGHDT and CDR2 YNNKEL (reference sequence). V was clipped by 3 bases and J by 5 bases; unmatched bases: 8. The CDR3 sequence is 16 residues long. CDR3 sequence: CASSQVTGTGGDEQYF. In DNA, the CDR3 is TGTGCCAGCAGCCAGGTCACCGGGACAGGGGGCGACGAGCAGTACTTC.

This chain joins TRBV10-2 and TRBJ1-2; D possibly corresponds to TRBD1 (6 bases). Trimming left V 4 bases short and J 6 bases short, with 18 bases between. This CDR3 has 15 amino acids. CDR1 and CDR2 from the germline V gene are WSHSY and SAAADI. CDR3 in amino acids: CASSGRGNGVDGYTF. In nucleotides, the CDR3 is TGCGCCAGCAGTGGAAGGGGGAATGGTGTGGATGGCTACACCTTC.

V is TRBV6-5 and J is TRBJ2-5; D remains unclear. Germline CDR1 is MNHEY and CDR2 is SVGAGI. Trimming pared 6 bases from V and 5 bases from J, leaving 10 bases between. The length of the CDR3 is 12 residues. As DNA, the CDR3 is TGTGCCAGCAGACGAACCGGGGAGACCCAGTACTTC. Translated, it gives CASRRTGETQYF.

This clone has a handful of counts. The chain employs TRBV6-5 and TRBJ1-6; the D gene is possibly TRBD1 (5 bases). CDR1 is MNHEY, CDR2 SVGAGI, per germline. V was clipped by 5 bases and J by 7 bases, with 12 bases between them. This CDR3 has 14 residues. In DNA form, the CDR3 reads TGTGCCAGCAGTCCCCATGACAGAAATTCACCCCTCCACTTT. This codes for CASSPHDRNSPLHF.

The V call is TRBV18, the J call TRBJ2-1; the match to TRBD1 covers 7 bases. The CDR3 contains 16 residues. V gave up 6 bases and J gave up 0 bases; unmatched junction bases: 8. Germline lookup yields CDR1 KGHSH and CDR2 LQKENI. The CDR3 loop is CASSSGQRSSYNEQFF. The DNA of the CDR3 is TGTGCCAGCTCGTCGGGACAGCGGAGCTCCTACAATGAGCAGTTCTTC.